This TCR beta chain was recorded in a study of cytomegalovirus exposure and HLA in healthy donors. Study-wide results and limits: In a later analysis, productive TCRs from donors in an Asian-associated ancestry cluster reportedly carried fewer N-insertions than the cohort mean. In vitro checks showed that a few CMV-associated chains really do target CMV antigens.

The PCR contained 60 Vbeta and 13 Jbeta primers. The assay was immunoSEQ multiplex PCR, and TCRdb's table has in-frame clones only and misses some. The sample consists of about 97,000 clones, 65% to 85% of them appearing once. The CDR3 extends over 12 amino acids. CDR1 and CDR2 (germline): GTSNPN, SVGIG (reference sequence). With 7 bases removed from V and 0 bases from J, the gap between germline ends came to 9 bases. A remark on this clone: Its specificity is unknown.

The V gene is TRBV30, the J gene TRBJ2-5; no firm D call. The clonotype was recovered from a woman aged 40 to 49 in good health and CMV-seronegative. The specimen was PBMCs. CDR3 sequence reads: CAFTPYQETQYF. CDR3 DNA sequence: TGTGCCTTTACTCCGTACCAAGAGACCCAGTACTTC.